The entry below describes one T cell receptor (beta chain). The authors' processing: Researchers report that nucleated cell counts were estimated from reference gene primer amplification. Assay used: immunoSEQ multiplex PCR; TCRdb lists only in-frame clones, some missing. V, J and clone size are those of that table, while D and trimming were read from the DNA. The profile shows about 200,000 clones, roughly 80% of them singletons. The sample comes from a study of blood T cell repertoires in COVID-19. Germline CDR1 is SGHTA and CDR2 is FQGNSA. The V segment lost 5 bases and the J segment 1 base; nucleotides outside the gene matches: 13. This CDR3 is 17 amino acids long.

The chain is built from TRBV7-2 and TRBJ1-2, with 7 bases that match TRBD1. Sequencing was performed on PBMCs or T cells enriched from blood (not recorded which). The receptor's source is a man aged 35 to 55 who had recovered from COVID-19. The CDR3 region has the DNA TGTGCCAGCAGCCTACAACCCGACAGGGTAAATAACTATGGCTACACCTTC. Protein sequence: CASSLQPDRVNNYGYTF.